This entry concerns a single TCR beta chain. What it binds is unknown. A multiplex PCR was run with 60 Vbeta primers and 13 Jbeta primers. Some clones are missing from TCRdb's copy, which holds only in-frame ones; the method was immunoSEQ multiplex PCR. Of about 160,000 clones in the sample, about 77% were seen once. The data derive from a study of cytomegalovirus exposure and HLA in healthy donors. Regarding the study as a whole: The study labeled approximately 150 TCR beta chains cytomegalovirus-associated.

The CDR3 is made up of 12 amino acids. Germline V gene lookup returns CDR1 MNHEY and CDR2 SVGAGI. Trimming cost V 7 bases and J 2 bases, with 8 bases left between them. The chain combines TRBV6-5 with TRBJ2-5; D is uncertain. Sequences were obtained from PBMCs. The source is a man aged 30 to 45 in good health and CMV-seronegative. CDR3 protein: CASKTAQETQYF. Written as DNA, the CDR3 is TGTGCCAGCAAAACAGCTCAAGAGACCCAGTACTTC.